This T cell receptor (beta chain) was documented in a study of blood T cell repertoires in COVID-19. Overall study: The United States, Italy and Spain supplied acute and convalescent COVID-19 samples. In each case, the material was cDNA or gDNA derived from T cells, B-cell-depleted T cells, or PBMCs.

Original processing methods: How many nucleated cells were present was estimated from reference gene primer amplification. Repertoires were generated with immunoSEQ multiplex PCR, while TCRdb's copy carries only in-frame clones and drops some. D and trimming were read from the DNA, whereas the V and J calls and clone size are those reported in that table. The sample includes 60,000 to 75,000 clones, nearly 90% of them seen just once. Enrolled during active infection, Seattle patients were then followed longitudinally. Material: peripheral blood. The receptor was isolated from a woman aged 45-59 years with COVID-19, enrolled during active disease.

The CDR3 sequence is CASSQWAGTKNIQYF. In DNA form, the CDR3 reads TGTGCCAGCAGCCAATGGGCCGGAACCAAAAACATTCAGTACTTC. V gene TRBV3-1 (or the pseudogene TRBV3-2) combines with J gene TRBJ2-4; unclear D gene. The germline CDR1 and CDR2 sequences are LGHDT and YNNKEL (reference sequence). Trimming removed 2 bases at V and 2 bases at J, with 10 bases between. The CDR3 runs to 15 residues.